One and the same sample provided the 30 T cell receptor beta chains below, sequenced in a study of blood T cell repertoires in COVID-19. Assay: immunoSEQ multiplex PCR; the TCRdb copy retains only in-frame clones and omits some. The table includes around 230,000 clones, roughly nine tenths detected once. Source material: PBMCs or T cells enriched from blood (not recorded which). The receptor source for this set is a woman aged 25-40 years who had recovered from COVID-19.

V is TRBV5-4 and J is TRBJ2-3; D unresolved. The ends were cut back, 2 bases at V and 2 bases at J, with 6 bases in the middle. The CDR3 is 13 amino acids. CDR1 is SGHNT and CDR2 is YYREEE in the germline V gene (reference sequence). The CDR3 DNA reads TGTGCCAGCAGCTTACATCCCACAGATACGCAGTATTTT. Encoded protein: CASSLHPTDTQYF. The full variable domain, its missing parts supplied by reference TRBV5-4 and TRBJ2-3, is ETGVTQSPTHLIKTRGQQVTLRCSSQSGHNTVSWYQQALGQGPQFIFQYYREEENGRGNFPPRFSGLQFPNYSSELNVNALELDDSALYLCASSLHPTDTQYFGPGTRLTVL.

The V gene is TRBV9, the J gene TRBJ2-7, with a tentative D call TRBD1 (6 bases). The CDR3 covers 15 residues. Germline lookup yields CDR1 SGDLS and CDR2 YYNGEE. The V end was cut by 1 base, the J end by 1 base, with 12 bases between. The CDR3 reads CASSVSGQFSYEQYF. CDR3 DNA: TGTGCCAGCAGCGTAAGTGGACAGTTTTCCTACGAGCAGTACTTC.

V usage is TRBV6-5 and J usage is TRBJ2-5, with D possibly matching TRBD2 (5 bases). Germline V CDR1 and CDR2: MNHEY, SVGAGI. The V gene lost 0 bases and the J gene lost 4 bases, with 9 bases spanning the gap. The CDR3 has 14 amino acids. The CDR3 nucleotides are TGTGCCAGCAGTTACTCGTGGGGAGTAGAGACCCAGTACTTC. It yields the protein CASSYSWGVETQYF.

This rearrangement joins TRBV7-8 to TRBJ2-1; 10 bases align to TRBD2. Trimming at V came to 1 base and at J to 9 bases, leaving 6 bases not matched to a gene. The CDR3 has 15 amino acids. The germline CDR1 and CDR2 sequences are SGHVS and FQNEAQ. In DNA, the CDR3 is TGTGCCAGCAGCTTAGTGCTAGCGGGGGAAGGTGAGCAGTTCTTC. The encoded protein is CASSLVLAGEGEQFF.

The CDR3 nucleotides read TGTGCCAGCAGCCGGGCTAGCGGGGGCCAAGAGACCCAGTACTTC. Amino acids: CASSRASGGQETQYF. V gene TRBV3-1 (or the pseudogene TRBV3-2) combines with J gene TRBJ2-5; 10 nucleotides match TRBD2. The CDR3 contains 15 residues. Germline CDR1 and CDR2: LGHDT and YNNKEL (reference sequence). The junction had 3 bases not matched to a gene; V was cut back by 4 bases and J by 1 base.

The CDR3 region has the DNA TGTGCCAGCAGCAAAGGGTACAGGGGGCGCGTCTATGGCTACACCTTC. Residues: CASSKGYRGRVYGYTF. The chain joins TRBV21-1 to TRBJ1-2; the D segment call TRBD1 is taken from the table without a DNA check. TRBV21-1 is termed a pseudogene. The CDR3 has 16 residues.

CDR3 residues: CSVVAQDGYTF. The CDR3 DNA is TGCAGCGTTGTGGCACAGGATGGCTACACCTTC. The V and J genes are TRBV29-1 and TRBJ1-2, with a tentative D call TRBD1 (5 bases). The CDR3 extends over 11 amino acids. V was shortened by 4 bases and J by 6 bases, with 9 bases between the two germline ends. In germline, CDR1 is SQVTM, CDR2 ANQGSEA.

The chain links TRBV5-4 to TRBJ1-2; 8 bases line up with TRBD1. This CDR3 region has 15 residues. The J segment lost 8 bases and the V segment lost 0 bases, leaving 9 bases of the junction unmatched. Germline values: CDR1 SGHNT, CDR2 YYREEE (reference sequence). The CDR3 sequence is CASSLVKTGEKGYTF. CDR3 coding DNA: TGTGCCAGCAGCTTGGTGAAGACAGGGGAAAAAGGCTACACCTTC.

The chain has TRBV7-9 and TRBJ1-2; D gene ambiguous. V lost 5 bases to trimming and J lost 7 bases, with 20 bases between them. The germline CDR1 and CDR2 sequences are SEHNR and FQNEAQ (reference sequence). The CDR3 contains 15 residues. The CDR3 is CASSPGSASRVGYTF. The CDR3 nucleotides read TGTGCCAGCAGCCCCGGGTCGGCTTCGCGGGTTGGCTACACCTTC. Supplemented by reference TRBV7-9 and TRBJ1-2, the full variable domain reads DTGVSQNPRHKITKRGQNVTFRCDPISEHNRLYWYRQTLGQGPEFLTYFQNEAQLEKSRLLSDRFSAERPKGSFSTLEIQRTEQGDSAMYLCASSPGSASRVGYTFGSGTRLTVV.

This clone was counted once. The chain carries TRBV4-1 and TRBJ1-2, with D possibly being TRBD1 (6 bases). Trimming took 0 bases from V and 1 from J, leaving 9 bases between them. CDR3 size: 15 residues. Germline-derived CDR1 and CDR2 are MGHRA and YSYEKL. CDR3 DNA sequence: TGCGCCAGCAGCCAAGACCCGACAGGTAACTATGGCTACACCTTC. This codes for CASSQDPTGNYGYTF.

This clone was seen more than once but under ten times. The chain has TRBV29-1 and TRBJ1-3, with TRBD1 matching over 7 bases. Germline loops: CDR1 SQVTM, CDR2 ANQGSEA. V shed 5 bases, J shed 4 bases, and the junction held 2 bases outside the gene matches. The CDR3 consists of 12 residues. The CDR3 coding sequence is TGCAGCGTTTCGGGACAGGGAAACACCATATATTTT. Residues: CSVSGQGNTIYF.

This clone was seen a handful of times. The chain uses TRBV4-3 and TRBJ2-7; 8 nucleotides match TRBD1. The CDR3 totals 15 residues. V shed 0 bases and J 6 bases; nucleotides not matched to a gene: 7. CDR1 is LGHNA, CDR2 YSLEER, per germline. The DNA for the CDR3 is TGCGCCAGCAGCCAAGATCCCCAGGGGGCCGGCGAGCAGTACTTC. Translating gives CASSQDPQGAGEQYF.

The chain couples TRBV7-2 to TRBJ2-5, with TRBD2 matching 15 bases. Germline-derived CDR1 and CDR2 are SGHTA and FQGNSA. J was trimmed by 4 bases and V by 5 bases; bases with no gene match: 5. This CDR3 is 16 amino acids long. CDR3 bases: TGTGCCAGCAGCCGCGGACTAGCGGGGGGGGTAGAGACCCAGTACTTC. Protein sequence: CASSRGLAGGVETQYF.

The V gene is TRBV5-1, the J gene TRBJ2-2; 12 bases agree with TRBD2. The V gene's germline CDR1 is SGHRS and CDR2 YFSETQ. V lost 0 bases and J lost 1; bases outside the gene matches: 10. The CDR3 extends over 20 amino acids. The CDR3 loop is CASSLVPPVLAGGNTGELFF. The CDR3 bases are TGCGCCAGCAGCTTGGTGCCCCCCGTACTAGCGGGGGGGAACACCGGGGAGCTGTTTTTT.

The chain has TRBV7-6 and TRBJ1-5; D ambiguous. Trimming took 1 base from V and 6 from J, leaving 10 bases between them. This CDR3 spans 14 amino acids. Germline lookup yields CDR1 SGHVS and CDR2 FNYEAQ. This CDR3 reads CASSLERSGQPQHF. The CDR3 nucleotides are TGTGCCAGCAGCTTAGAGCGGTCGGGTCAGCCCCAGCATTTT.

This chain's CDR3 is CASSYGQGVGYGYTF. CDR3 sequence (DNA): TGTGCCAGCAGTTACGGACAGGGTGTAGGCTATGGCTACACCTTC. This chain connects TRBV27 to TRBJ1-2; TRBD1 aligns across 8 bases. V lost 4 bases and J lost 4; bases outside the gene matches: 8. This CDR3 region has 15 residues. CDR1 is MNHEY, CDR2 SMNVEV, per germline (reference sequence).

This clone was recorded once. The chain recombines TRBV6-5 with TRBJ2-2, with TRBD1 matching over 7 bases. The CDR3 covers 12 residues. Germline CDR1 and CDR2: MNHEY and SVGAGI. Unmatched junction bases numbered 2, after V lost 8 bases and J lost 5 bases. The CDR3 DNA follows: TGTGCCAGCTGCAGGGGGACCGGGGAGCTGTTTTTT. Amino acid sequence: CASCRGTGELFF.

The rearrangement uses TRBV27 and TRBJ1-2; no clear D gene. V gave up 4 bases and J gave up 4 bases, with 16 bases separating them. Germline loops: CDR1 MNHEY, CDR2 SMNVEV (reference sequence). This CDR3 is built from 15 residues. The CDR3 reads CASSSAGAGGYGYTF. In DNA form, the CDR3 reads TGTGCCAGCAGTTCGGCGGGTGCGGGAGGCTATGGCTACACCTTC.

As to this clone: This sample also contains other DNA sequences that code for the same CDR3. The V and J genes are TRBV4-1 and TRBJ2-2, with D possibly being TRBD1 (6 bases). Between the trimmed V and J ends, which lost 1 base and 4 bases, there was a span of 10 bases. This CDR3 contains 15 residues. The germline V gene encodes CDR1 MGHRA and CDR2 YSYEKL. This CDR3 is CASSQGGPGTGELFF. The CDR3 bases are TGCGCCAGCAGCCAAGGGGGGCCGGGCACCGGGGAGCTGTTTTTT.

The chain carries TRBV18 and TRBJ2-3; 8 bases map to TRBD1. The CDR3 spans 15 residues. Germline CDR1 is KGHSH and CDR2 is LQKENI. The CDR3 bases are TGTGCAACCCTATCTAGCAGGGGGCCAACAGATACGCAGTATTTT. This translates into CATLSSRGPTDTQYF.

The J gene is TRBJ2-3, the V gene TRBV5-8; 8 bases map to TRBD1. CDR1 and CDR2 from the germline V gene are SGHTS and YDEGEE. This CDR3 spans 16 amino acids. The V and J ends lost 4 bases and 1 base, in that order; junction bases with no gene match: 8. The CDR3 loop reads CASSLRRGQGTDTQYF. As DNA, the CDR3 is TGTGCCAGCAGCCTCCGCAGGGGGCAGGGCACAGATACGCAGTATTTT.

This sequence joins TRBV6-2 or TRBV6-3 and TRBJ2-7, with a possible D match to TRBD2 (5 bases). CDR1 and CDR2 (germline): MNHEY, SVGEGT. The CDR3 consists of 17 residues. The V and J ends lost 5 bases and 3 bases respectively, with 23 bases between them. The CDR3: CASSGRRTTNFRYEQYF. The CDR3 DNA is TGTGCCAGCAGTGGCCGGAGGACCACCAACTTCCGCTACGAGCAGTACTTC.

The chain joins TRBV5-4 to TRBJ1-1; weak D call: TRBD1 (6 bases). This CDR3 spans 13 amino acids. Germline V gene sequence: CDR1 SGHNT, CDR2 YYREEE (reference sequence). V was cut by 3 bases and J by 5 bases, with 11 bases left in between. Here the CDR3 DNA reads TGTGCCAGCAGCTCGAAAGGGGGTACTGAAGCTTTCTTT. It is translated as CASSSKGGTEAFF. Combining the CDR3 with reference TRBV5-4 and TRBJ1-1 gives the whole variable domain ETGVTQSPTHLIKTRGQQVTLRCSSQSGHNTVSWYQQALGQGPQFIFQYYREEENGRGNFPPRFSGLQFPNYSSELNVNALELDDSALYLCASSSKGGTEAFFGQGTRLTVV.

CDR3 nucleotide sequence: TGCGCCAGCAGCTTGGGTGTTTGGCCACTAACCAATGAGCAGTTCTTC. Translating gives CASSLGVWPLTNEQFF. The genes are TRBV5-1 and TRBJ2-1; no clear D gene. V was shortened by 0 bases and J by 6 bases, with 16 bases between the two germline ends. CDR3 size: 16 residues. CDR1 is SGHRS and CDR2 is YFSETQ in the germline V gene.

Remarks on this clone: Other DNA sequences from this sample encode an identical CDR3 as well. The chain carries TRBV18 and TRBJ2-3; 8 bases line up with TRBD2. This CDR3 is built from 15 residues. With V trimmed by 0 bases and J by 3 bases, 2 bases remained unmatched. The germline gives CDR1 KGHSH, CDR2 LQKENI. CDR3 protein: CASSPPSGGTDTQYF. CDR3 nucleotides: TGTGCCAGCTCACCACCAAGCGGGGGTACAGATACGCAGTATTTT.

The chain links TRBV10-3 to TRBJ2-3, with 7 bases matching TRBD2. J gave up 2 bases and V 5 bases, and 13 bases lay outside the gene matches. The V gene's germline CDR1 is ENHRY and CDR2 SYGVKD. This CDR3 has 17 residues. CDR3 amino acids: CAISTTSSGQNTDTQYF. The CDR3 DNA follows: TGTGCCATCAGTACCACCTCTAGCGGCCAAAACACAGATACGCAGTATTTT.

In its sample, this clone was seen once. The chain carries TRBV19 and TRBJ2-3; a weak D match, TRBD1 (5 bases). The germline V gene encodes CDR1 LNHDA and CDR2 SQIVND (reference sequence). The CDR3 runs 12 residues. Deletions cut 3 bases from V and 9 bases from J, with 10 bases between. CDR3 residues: CASSILQGTQYF. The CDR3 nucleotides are TGTGCCAGTAGTATCCTCCAGGGCACGCAGTATTTT. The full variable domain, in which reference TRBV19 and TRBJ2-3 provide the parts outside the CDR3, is DGGITQSPKYLFRKEGQNVTLSCEQNLNHDAMYWYRQDPGQGLRLIYYSQIVNDFQKGDIAEGYSVSREKKESFPLTVTSAQKNPTAFYLCASSILQGTQYFGPGTRLTVL.

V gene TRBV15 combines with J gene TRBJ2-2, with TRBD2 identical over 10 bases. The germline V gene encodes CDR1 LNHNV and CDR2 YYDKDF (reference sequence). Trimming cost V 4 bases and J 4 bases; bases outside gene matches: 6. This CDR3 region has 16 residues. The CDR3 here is CATSKIAGGLTGELFF. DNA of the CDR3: TGTGCCACCAGCAAAATAGCGGGGGGACTCACCGGGGAGCTGTTTTTT.

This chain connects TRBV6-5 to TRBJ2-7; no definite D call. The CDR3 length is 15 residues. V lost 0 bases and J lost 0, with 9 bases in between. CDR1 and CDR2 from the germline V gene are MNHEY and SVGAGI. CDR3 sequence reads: CASSYSSDSSYEQYF. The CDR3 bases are TGTGCCAGCAGTTACTCGAGTGATAGCTCCTACGAGCAGTACTTC.

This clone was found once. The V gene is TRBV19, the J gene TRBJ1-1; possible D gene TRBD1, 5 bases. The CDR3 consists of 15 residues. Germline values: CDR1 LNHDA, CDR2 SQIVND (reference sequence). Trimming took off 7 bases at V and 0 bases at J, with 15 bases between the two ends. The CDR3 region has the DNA TGTGCCAGTACGGTTGGAGGGGCCTTGAACACTGAAGCTTTCTTT. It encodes CASTVGGALNTEAFF.